These 5 T cell receptor beta chains share one sample of origin, sequenced in a study of tumor and adjacent non-tumor tissue in lung cancer. RNA was extracted from bulk tissue without any cell sorting. A modified ARM-PCR protocol with three rounds of nested PCR amplified TCRbeta. A single record per CDR3 protein comes from TCRdb applying MiXCR to the multiplex PCR reads. The table shows around 79,000 distinct CDR3 sequences, with approximately 77% occurring only once. What was sequenced was lung tumor tissue. The source of these receptors is a woman in her thirties or forties with non-small cell lung cancer.

A note on this clonotype: A read error may be the cause here, since a much bigger clone is one base away. This chain links TRBV5-1 with TRBJ1-1; the match to TRBD1 covers 7 bases. Per germline, CDR1 SGHRS and CDR2 YFSETQ. The CDR3 consists of 15 residues. CDR3: CASSLDIDRDGEASF. DNA for the CDR3: TGCGCCAGCAGCTTAGATATCGACAGGGACGGTGAAGCTTCCTTT.

This rearrangement joins TRBV11-2 to TRBJ2-5; D possibly corresponds to TRBD1 (6 bases). Germline V gene lookup returns CDR1 SGHAT and CDR2 FQNNGV. The CDR3 runs 13 residues. The CDR3 sequence: CVISKGTQETQYF. The CDR3 DNA reads TGTGTCATCTCGAAGGGGACACAAGAGACCCAGTACTTC.

In this sample, this clonotype turned up once. The CDR3 ends on some other residue instead of the conserved phenylalanine or tryptophan, so this is likely a read error. The V and J genes are TRBV11-2 and TRBJ2-3; no clear D gene. Per the germline V gene, CDR1 is SGHAT and CDR2 is FQNNGV. The CDR3 runs 12 residues. CDR3 in DNA: TGTGCAAGCAGCTCAGACACGGATACGCAGTATTCT. Translated: CASSSDTDTQYS.

A word on this clonotype: This may stem from a read error, because a much larger clone lies one nucleotide away. V gene TRBV5-1 combines with J gene TRBJ1-1, with D unresolved. The V end was cut by 0 bases, the J end by 5 bases, with 14 bases between. The CDR3 totals 15 residues. Germline V CDR1 and CDR2: SGHRS, YFSETQ. Here the CDR3 reads CASSLESGQRTEAFF. For the CDR3, the DNA is TGCGCCAGCAGCTTGGAATCCGGGCAGAGGACTGAAGCTTTCTTT.

This chain joins TRBV5-1 and TRBJ2-5; D might be TRBD1 (5 bases). The germline gives CDR1 SGHRS, CDR2 YFSETQ. There are 18 residues in the CDR3. The CDR3 DNA reads TGCGTCGGCAGCTTGGGCCTAAGGACAAGACATAATATGGAGACCCAGTACTTC. This encodes CVGSLGLRTRHNMETQYF.